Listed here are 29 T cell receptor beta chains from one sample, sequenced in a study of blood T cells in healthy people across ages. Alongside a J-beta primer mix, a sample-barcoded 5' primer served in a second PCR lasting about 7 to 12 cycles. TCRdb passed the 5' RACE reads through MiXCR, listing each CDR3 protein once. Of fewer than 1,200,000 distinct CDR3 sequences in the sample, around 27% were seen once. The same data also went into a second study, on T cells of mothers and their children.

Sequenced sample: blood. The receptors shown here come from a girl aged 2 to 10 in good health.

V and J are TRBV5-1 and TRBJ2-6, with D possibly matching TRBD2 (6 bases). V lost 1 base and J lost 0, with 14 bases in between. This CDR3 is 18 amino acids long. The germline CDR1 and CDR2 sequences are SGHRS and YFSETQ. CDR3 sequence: CASSLFAPGDSGANVLTF. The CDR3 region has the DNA TGCGCCAGCAGCTTGTTCGCTCCGGGGGACTCTGGGGCCAACGTCCTGACTTTC.

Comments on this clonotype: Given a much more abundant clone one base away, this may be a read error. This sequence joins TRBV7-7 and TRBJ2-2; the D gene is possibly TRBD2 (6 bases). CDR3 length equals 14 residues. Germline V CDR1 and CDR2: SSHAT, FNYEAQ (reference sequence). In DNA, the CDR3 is TGTGCTAGCGGCTTTGGGCAAAACACCGGGGAGCTGTTTTTT. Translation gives CASGFGQNTGELFF.

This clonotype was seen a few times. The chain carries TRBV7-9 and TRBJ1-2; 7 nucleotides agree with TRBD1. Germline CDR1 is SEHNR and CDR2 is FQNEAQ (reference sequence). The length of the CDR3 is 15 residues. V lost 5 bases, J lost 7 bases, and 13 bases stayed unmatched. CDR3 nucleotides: TGTGCCAGCAGCAAGATTGGACAGGCTATAAGTGGCTACACCTTC. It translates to CASSKIGQAISGYTF.

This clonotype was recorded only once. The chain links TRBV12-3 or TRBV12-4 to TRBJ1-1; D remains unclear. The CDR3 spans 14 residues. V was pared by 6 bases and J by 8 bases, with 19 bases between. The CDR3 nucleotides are TGTGCCAGCAGGCTTCATCCCCGCGACGGCGAAGCTTTCTTT. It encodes CASRLHPRDGEAFF.

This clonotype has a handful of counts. Written as DNA, the CDR3 is TGTGCCAGCAGCAAAGAGAATACTAGCGGGTCCTACGAGCAGTACTTC. Its protein is CASSKENTSGSYEQYF. The chain recombines TRBV21-1 with TRBJ2-7; no check of the table's D call, TRBD2, against the DNA was made. TRBV21-1 is shown as a pseudogene. The CDR3 length is 16 residues.

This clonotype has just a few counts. The CDR3 DNA reads as TGTGCCAGCAGCCGTCGGTCGGTTGGAAACACCGGGGAGCTGTTTTTT. Its protein is CASSRRSVGNTGELFF. J is TRBJ2-2 and V is TRBV5-6; D is undetermined. There are 16 residues in the CDR3. The V end lost 4 bases, the J end lost 2 bases, and 15 bases lay between the germline ends. CDR1 and CDR2 from the germline V gene are SGHDT and YYEEEE. The full variable domain, rest sourced from reference TRBV5-6 and TRBJ2-2, is DAGVTQSPTHLIKTRGQQVTLRCSPKSGHDTVSWYQQALGQGPQFIFQYYEEEERQRGNFPDRFSGHQFPNYSSELNVNALLLGDSALYLCASSRRSVGNTGELFFGEGSRLTVL.

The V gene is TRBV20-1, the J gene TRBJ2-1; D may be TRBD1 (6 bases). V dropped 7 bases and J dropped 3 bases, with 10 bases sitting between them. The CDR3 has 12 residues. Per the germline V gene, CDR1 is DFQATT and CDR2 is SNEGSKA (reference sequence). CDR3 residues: CSVKDSYNEQFF. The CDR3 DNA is TGCAGTGTTAAGGACAGCTACAATGAGCAGTTCTTC.

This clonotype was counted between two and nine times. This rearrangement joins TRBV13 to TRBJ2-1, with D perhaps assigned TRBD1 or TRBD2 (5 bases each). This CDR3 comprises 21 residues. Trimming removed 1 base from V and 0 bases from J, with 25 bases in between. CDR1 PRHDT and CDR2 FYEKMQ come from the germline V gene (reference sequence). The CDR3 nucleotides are TGTGCCAGCAGCTTAGAAACCCCCGGGGCCCCCGGCCGAAGCTCCTACAATGAGCAGTTCTTC. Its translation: CASSLETPGAPGRSSYNEQFF.

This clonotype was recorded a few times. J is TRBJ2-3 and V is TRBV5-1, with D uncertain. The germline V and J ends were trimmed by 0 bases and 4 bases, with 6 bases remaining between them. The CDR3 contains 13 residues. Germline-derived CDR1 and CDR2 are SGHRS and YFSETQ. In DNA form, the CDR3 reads TGCGCCAGCAGCTTGGCCAAATCAGATACGCAGTATTTT. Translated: CASSLAKSDTQYF.

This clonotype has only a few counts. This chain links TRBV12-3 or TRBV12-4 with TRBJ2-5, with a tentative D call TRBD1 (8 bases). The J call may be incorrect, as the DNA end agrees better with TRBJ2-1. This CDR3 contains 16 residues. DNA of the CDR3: TGTGCCAGCAGTTTCGTGCGATTGGACAGGGAGGGTGAGCAGTTCTTC. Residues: CASSFVRLDREGEQFF.

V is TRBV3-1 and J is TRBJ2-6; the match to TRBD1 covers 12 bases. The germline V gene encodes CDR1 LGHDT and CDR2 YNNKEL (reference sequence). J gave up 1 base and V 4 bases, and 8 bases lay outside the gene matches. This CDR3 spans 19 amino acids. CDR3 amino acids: CASSPYSGQGASGANVLTF. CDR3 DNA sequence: TGTGCCAGCAGCCCTTACTCGGGACAGGGGGCGTCTGGGGCCAACGTCCTGACTTTC. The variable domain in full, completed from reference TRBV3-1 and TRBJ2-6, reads DTAVSQTPKYLVTQMGNDKSIKCEQNLGHDTMYWYKQDSKKFLKIMFSYNNKELIINETVPNRFSPKSPDKAHLNLHINSLELGDSAVYFCASSPYSGQGASGANVLTFGAGSRLTVL.

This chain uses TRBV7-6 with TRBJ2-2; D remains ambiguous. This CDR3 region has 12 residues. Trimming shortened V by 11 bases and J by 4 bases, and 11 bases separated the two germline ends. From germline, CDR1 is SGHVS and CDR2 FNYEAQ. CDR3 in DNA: TGTGCCTGCGTGGAAGTCACCGGGGAGCTGTTTTTT. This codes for CACVEVTGELFF.

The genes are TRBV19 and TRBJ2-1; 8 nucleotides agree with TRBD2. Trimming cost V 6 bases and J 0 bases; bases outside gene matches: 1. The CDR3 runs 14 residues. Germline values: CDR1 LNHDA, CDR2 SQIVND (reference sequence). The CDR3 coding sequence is TGTGCCAGTAGGGCGGGGGGCTCCTACAATGAGCAGTTCTTC. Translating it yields CASRAGGSYNEQFF.

CDR3 protein: CASSPRGSNEQFF. CDR3 DNA sequence: TGTGCCAGCAGTCCAAGGGGGTCCAATGAGCAGTTCTTC. This chain uses TRBV28 with TRBJ2-1, with a possible D match to TRBD1 (6 bases). CDR1 and CDR2 (germline): MDHEN, SYDVKM. This CDR3 spans 13 amino acids. Trimming removed 5 bases from V and 6 bases from J, with 11 bases in between. Using reference TRBV28 and TRBJ2-1 for the parts outside the CDR3, the full variable domain is DVKVTQSSRYLVKRTGEKVFLECVQDMDHENMFWYRQDPGLGLRLIYFSYDVKMKEKGDIPEGYSVSREKKERFSLILESASTNQTSMYLCASSPRGSNEQFFGPGTRLTVL.

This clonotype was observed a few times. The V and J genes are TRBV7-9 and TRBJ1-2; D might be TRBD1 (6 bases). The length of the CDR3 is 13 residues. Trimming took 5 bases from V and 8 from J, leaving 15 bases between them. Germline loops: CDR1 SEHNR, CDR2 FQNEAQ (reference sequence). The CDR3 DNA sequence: TGTGCCAGCAGCATAGGGGGGATCGAGGGCTACACCTTC. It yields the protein CASSIGGIEGYTF.

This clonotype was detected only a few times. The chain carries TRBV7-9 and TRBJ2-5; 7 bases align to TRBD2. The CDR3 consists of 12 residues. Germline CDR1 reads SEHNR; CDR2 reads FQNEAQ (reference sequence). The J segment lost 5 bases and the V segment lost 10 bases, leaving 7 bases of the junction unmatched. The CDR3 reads CATFISGETQYF. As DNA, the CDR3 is TGTGCCACCTTTATTAGCGGGGAGACCCAGTACTTC. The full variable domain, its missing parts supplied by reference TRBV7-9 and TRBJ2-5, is DTGVSQNPRHKITKRGQNVTFRCDPISEHNRLYWYRQTLGQGPEFLTYFQNEAQLEKSRLLSDRFSAERPKGSFSTLEIQRTEQGDSAMYLCATFISGETQYFGPGTRLLVL.

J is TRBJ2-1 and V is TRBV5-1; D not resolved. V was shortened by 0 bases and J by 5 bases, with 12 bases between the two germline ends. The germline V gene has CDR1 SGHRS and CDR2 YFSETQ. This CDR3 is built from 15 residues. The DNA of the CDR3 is TGCGCCAGCAGCTTGGTTTCAGACACCAACAATGAGCAGTTCTTC. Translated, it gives CASSLVSDTNNEQFF.

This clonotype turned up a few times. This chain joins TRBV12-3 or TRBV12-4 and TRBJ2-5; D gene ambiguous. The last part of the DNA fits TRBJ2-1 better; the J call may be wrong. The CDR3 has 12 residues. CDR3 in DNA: TGTGCCAGCAGTTTACCAACCAATGAGCAGTTCTTC. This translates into CASSLPTNEQFF.

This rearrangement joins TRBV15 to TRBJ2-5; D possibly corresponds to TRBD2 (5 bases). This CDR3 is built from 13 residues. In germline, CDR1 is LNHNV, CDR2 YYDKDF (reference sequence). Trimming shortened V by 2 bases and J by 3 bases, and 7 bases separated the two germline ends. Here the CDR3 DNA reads TGTGCCACCAGCAGACGGGAAGAAGAGACCCAGTACTTC. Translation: CATSRREEETQYF.

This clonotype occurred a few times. This CDR3 is CASSAGDSSQETQYF. The CDR3 DNA reads as TGTGCCAGCAGCGCGGGGGACAGCTCCCAAGAGACCCAGTACTTC. The rearrangement joins TRBV9 to TRBJ2-5; possibly TRBD1 for D (7 bases). The V end was cut by 3 bases, the J end by 1 base, with 13 bases between. The CDR3 is 15 residues long. Per the germline V gene, CDR1 is SGDLS and CDR2 is YYNGEE.

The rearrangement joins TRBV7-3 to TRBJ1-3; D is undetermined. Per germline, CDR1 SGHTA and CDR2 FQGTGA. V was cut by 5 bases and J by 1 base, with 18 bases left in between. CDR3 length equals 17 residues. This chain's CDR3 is CASSKPELGPSGNTIYF. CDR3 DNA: TGTGCCAGCAGCAAGCCCGAGCTGGGCCCTTCTGGAAACACCATATATTTT.

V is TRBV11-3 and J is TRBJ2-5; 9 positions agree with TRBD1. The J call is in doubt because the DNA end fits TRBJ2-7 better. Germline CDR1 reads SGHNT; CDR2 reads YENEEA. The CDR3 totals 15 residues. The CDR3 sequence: CASSLQWTGDYEQYF. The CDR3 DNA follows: TGTGCCAGCAGCCTCCAATGGACAGGGGACTACGAGCAGTACTTC.

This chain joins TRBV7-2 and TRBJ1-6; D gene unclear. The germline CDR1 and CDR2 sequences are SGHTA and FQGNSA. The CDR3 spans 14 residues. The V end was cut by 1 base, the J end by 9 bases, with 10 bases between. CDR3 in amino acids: CASSLVYSGSPLHF. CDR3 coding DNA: TGTGCCAGCAGCTTAGTCTATTCGGGTTCACCCCTCCACTTT.

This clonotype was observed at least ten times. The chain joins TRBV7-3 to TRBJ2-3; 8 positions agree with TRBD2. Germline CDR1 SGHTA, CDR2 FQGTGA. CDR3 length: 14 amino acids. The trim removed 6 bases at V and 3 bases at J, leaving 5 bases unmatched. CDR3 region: CASSSGLATDTQYF. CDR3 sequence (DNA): TGTGCCAGCAGTTCCGGACTAGCAACAGATACGCAGTATTTT. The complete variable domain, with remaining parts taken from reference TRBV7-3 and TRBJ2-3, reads GAGVSQTPSNKVTEKGKYVELRCDPISGHTALYWYRQSLGQGPEFLIYFQGTGAADDSGLPNDRFFAVRPEGSVSTLKIQRTERGDSAVYLCASSSGLATDTQYFGPGTRLTVL.

This CDR3 reads CSALGNTGELFF. The CDR3 coding sequence is TGCAGTGCTCTAGGAAACACCGGGGAGCTGTTTTTT. The chain combines TRBV20-1 with TRBJ2-2, with D unclear. The CDR3 covers 12 residues. Germline lookup yields CDR1 DFQATT and CDR2 SNEGSKA (reference sequence). The ends were cut back, 5 bases at V and 2 bases at J, with 6 bases in the middle.

The CDR3 loop reads CSVSSTDGQETQYF. As DNA, the CDR3 is TGCAGCGTTTCTTCGACCGATGGGCAAGAGACCCAGTACTTC. The V and J genes are TRBV29-1 and TRBJ2-5; unclear D gene. V was shortened by 5 bases and J by 2 bases, with 15 bases between the two germline ends. Germline-derived CDR1 and CDR2 are SQVTM and ANQGSEA. The CDR3 is 14 amino acids.

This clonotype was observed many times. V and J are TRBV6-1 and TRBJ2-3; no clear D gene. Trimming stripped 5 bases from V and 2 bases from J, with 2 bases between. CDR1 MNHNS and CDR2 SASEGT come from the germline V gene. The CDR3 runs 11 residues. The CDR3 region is CASSNTDTQYF. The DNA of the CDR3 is TGTGCCAGCAGTAACACAGATACGCAGTATTTT.

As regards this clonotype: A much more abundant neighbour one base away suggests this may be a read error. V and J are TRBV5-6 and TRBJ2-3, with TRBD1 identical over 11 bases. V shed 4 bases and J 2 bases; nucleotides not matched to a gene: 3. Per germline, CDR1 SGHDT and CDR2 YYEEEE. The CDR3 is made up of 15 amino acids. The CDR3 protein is CASSRDRGDTDTQYF. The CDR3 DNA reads TGTGCCAGCAGCCGGGACAGGGGGGACACAGATACGCAGTATTTT.

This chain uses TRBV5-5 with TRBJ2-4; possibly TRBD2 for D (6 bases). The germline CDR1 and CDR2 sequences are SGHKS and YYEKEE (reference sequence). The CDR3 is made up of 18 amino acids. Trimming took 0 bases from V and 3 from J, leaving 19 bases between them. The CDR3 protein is CASSLDPRMGGFKNIQYF. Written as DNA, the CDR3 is TGTGCCAGCAGCTTGGACCCTCGGATGGGAGGCTTCAAAAACATTCAGTACTTC.